This T cell receptor beta chain was retrieved from a study of blood T cell repertoires in COVID-19. The germline V gene encodes CDR1 SGHRS and CDR2 YFSETQ. The trim removed 4 bases at V and 8 bases at J, leaving 9 bases unmatched. The CDR3 runs to 15 residues. Per the authors' pipeline: From reference gene primer amplification, estimates of nucleated cell counts were derived. The data were produced by immunoSEQ multiplex PCR, yet TCRdb's version contains in-frame clones alone and is incomplete. V and J calls and clone size are those listed in that table; D and trimming were worked out from the DNA. The sample lists around 110,000 clones, around 80% occurring once.

What was sequenced was peripheral blood. The chain is built from TRBV5-1 and TRBJ2-2; 9 bases are a match to TRBD1. This TCR came from a woman in her sixties or seventies with acute or convalescent COVID-19. CDR3 sequence reads: CASSVSGQGSGELFF. The CDR3, as DNA: TGCGCCAGCAGCGTATCGGGACAGGGCTCAGGGGAGCTGTTTTTT.